This T cell receptor beta chain appears in the sequencing data of a study of T cells after yellow fever vaccination. This clonotype has a count of ten or more. TCRdb re-derived calls from the 5' RACE reads in MiXCR, one entry per CDR3 protein. The sample records 450,000 to 650,000 distinct CDR3 sequences, approximately 13% being singletons. The sample in question was PBMCs, obtained on the day of the yellow fever booster vaccination. This TCR was recovered from a young man who received the YFV17D yellow fever vaccine.

The DNA for the CDR3 is TGTGCCAGCAGCTCTAAGCGGGGCCAAGAGACCCAGTACTTC. Translated: CASSSKRGQETQYF. The J gene is TRBJ2-5, the V gene TRBV7-2; 7 nucleotides align to TRBD2. The junction had 3 bases not matched to a gene; V was cut back by 4 bases and J by 1 base. Germline V gives CDR1 SGHTA, CDR2 FQGNSA. The CDR3 has 14 amino acids.